The rows below give T cell receptor beta chains drawn from one sample of a study of early stage breast cancer tumors. TCRdb's table, derived via immunoSEQ multiplex PCR, lists solely in-frame clones and lacks some. The sample contains about 70,000 clones, about 85% of which appear only once. Sequencing was done on a sample of blood. The source of these receptors is a person aged 35-50 years with breast cancer. Both conserved end residues are part of each CDR3. Fields, in order: J gene, V gene, clone size, D gene, CDR3 length, CDR3 protein, CDR3 DNA. D genes are given only for firm matches. Clone size, where shown, is once, few, many, or a class for clones that have expanded.

J: TRBJ2-3
V: TRBV19
size: .
D: TRBD2
length: 16
CDR3: CASSPLAGGPTDTQYF
DNA: TGTGCCAGTAGTCCGCTAGCGGGAGGGCCCACAGATACGCAGTATTTT

J: TRBJ2-7
V: TRBV9
size: .
D: .
length: 15
CDR3: CASSPQGADTYEQYF
DNA: TGTGCCAGCAGCCCACAGGGTGCGGATACCTACGAGCAGTACTTC

J: TRBJ1-1
V: TRBV7-9
size: .
D: TRBD1
length: 14
CDR3: CASSFNRGDTEAFF
DNA: TGTGCCAGCAGCTTCAACAGGGGCGACACTGAAGCTTTCTTT

J: TRBJ2-7
V: TRBV6-1
size: .
D: TRBD1
length: 13
CDR3: CASRMDRAGEQYF
DNA: TGTGCCAGCAGAATGGACAGGGCGGGGGAGCAGTACTTC

J: TRBJ2-7
V: TRBV28
size: .
D: .
length: 14
CDR3: CASSLGTPAYEQYF
DNA: TGTGCCAGCAGCCTCGGGACACCCGCCTACGAGCAGTACTTC

J: TRBJ2-3
V: TRBV2
size: once
D: .
length: 14
CDR3: CASTYPQSTDTQYF
DNA: TGTGCCAGCACCTACCCACAGAGCACAGATACGCAGTATTTT

J: TRBJ1-5
V: TRBV10-3
size: .
D: .
length: 13
CDR3: CAIRSGSNQPQHF
DNA: TGTGCCATCAGGAGTGGGAGCAATCAGCCCCAGCATTTT

J: TRBJ1-1
V: TRBV11-2
size: .
D: .
length: 15
CDR3: CASSFVVQGIFEAFF
DNA: TGTGCCAGCAGCTTCGTGGTCCAGGGGATTTTCGAAGCTTTCTTT

J: TRBJ2-5
V: TRBV11-2
size: once
D: .
length: 14
CDR3: CASSLVEAVETQYF
DNA: TGTGCCAGCAGCTTAGTCGAGGCCGTGGAGACCCAGTACTTC

J: TRBJ1-2
V: TRBV19
size: medium-sized
D: TRBD1
length: 15
CDR3: CASTQWGQGDYGYTF
DNA: TGTGCCAGTACTCAATGGGGACAGGGGGACTATGGCTACACCTTC

J: TRBJ2-1
V: TRBV13
size: .
D: TRBD2
length: 20
CDR3: CASSLRTSGRLLVMSHEQFF
DNA: TGTGCCAGCAGCTTACGGACTAGCGGGAGATTGCTAGTTATGTCTCATGAGCAGTTCTTC

J: TRBJ2-5
V: TRBV5-1
size: .
D: .
length: 16
CDR3: CASSLVAVRSQETQYF
DNA: TGCGCCAGCAGCTTGGTGGCGGTTAGAAGCCAAGAGACCCAGTACTTC

J: TRBJ1-6
V: TRBV6-5
size: .
D: .
length: 12
CDR3: CASSSSDSPLHF
DNA: TGTGCCAGCAGTTCCTCCGATTCACCCCTCCACTTT

J: TRBJ2-7
V: TRBV27
size: .
D: .
length: 15
CDR3: CASSSDRRRDLEQYF
DNA: TGTGCCAGCAGTTCGGACAGACGTCGTGATCTGGAGCAGTACTTC

J: TRBJ2-3
V: TRBV18
size: .
D: TRBD2
length: 15
CDR3: CASSPGLASTDTQYF
DNA: TGTGCCAGCTCACCTGGACTAGCGAGCACAGATACGCAGTATTTT

J: TRBJ2-3
V: TRBV5-1
size: .
D: TRBD2
length: 16
CDR3: CASSLREGPHTDTQYF
DNA: TGCGCCAGCAGCCTCCGGGAGGGTCCACACACAGATACGCAGTATTTT

J: TRBJ1-1
V: TRBV5-5
size: .
D: .
length: 13
CDR3: CASSSDGNTEAFF
DNA: TGTGCCAGCAGTTCCGACGGGAACACTGAAGCTTTCTTT

J: TRBJ2-3
V: TRBV5-6
size: .
D: TRBD2
length: 16
CDR3: CASSLALREVTDTQYF
DNA: TGTGCCAGCAGCTTGGCCTTGCGGGAGGTAACAGATACGCAGTATTTT

J: TRBJ1-3
V: TRBV2
size: .
D: .
length: 17
CDR3: CASSEWDGGPSGNTIYF
DNA: TGTGCCAGCAGTGAATGGGACGGCGGCCCCTCTGGAAACACCATATATTTT

J: TRBJ2-2
V: TRBV7-9
size: .
D: .
length: 14
CDR3: CASSPVVSPGELFF
DNA: TGTGCCAGCAGCCCTGTAGTTTCTCCCGGGGAGCTGTTTTTT

J: TRBJ2-5
V: TRBV7-6
size: .
D: .
length: 12
CDR3: CASSSSGETQYF
DNA: TGTGCCAGCAGCTCCTCCGGAGAGACCCAGTACTTC

J: TRBJ2-7
V: TRBV5-6
size: .
D: .
length: 13
CDR3: CASSLRDFYEQYF
DNA: TGTGCCAGCAGCTTGCGGGACTTCTACGAGCAGTACTTC

J: TRBJ2-2
V: TRBV27
size: once
D: .
length: 15
CDR3: CASSLRGQNTGELFF
DNA: TGTGCCAGCAGTTTGAGAGGACAAAACACCGGGGAGCTGTTTTTT

J: TRBJ2-7
V: TRBV7-9
size: .
D: .
length: 15
CDR3: CASSLEGGADYEQYF
DNA: TGTGCCAGCAGCTTAGAGGGCGGGGCTGACTACGAGCAGTACTTC

J: TRBJ2-1
V: TRBV7-3
size: .
D: TRBD2
length: 16
CDR3: CASSLGNSGTYNEQFF
DNA: TGTGCCAGCAGCTTGGGTAATAGCGGGACCTACAATGAGCAGTTCTTC

J: TRBJ2-5
V: TRBV5-6
size: .
D: TRBD2
length: 18
CDR3: CASSSVGGSWQDQETQYF
DNA: TGTGCCAGCAGCTCCGTCGGGGGGTCGTGGCAGGACCAAGAGACCCAGTACTTC

J: TRBJ2-3
V: TRBV7-9
size: .
D: TRBD2
length: 15
CDR3: CASTTGTSRADTQYF
DNA: TGTGCCAGCACTACCGGGACTAGCCGCGCAGATACGCAGTATTTT

J: TRBJ2-5
V: TRBV9
size: .
D: TRBD2
length: 15
CDR3: CASSFRSGSAETQYF
DNA: TGTGCCAGCAGCTTTCGAAGCGGGAGCGCTGAGACCCAGTACTTC

J: TRBJ1-2
V: TRBV5-4
size: .
D: TRBD1
length: 14
CDR3: CASIRSGTGYGYTF
DNA: TGTGCCAGCATCCGAAGTGGGACAGGCTATGGCTACACCTTC

J: TRBJ1-1
V: TRBV7-2
size: few
D: .
length: 12
CDR3: CASSASRVEAFF
DNA: TGTGCCAGCAGCGCGAGCAGGGTTGAAGCTTTCTTT

J: TRBJ1-2
V: TRBV27
size: few
D: TRBD1
length: 15
CDR3: CASSPSMTGGNGYTF
DNA: TGTGCCAGCAGTCCCTCCATGACAGGGGGCAATGGCTACACCTTC

J: TRBJ2-3
V: TRBV6-1
size: .
D: .
length: 15
CDR3: CASSDHPGGVDTQYF
DNA: TGTGCCAGCAGTGACCACCCCGGAGGGGTCGATACGCAGTATTTT

J: TRBJ1-2
V: TRBV4-1
size: .
D: .
length: 14
CDR3: CASSHLAGVVGYTF
DNA: TGCGCCAGCAGCCATTTGGCAGGGGTGGTTGGCTACACCTTC

J: TRBJ2-1
V: TRBV28
size: .
D: .
length: 11
CDR3: CASSLRAEQFF
DNA: TGTGCCAGCAGTTTAAGGGCTGAGCAGTTCTTC

J: TRBJ2-7
V: TRBV6-1
size: .
D: TRBD1
length: 14
CDR3: CASSRDRDITEQYF
DNA: TGTGCCAGCTCCCGGGACAGGGATATCACCGAGCAGTACTTC

J: TRBJ1-1
V: TRBV5-4
size: .
D: TRBD1
length: 14
CDR3: CASSFTGVGTEAFF
DNA: TGTGCCAGCAGCTTCACAGGGGTTGGGACTGAAGCTTTCTTT

J: TRBJ2-7
V: TRBV5-4
size: .
D: TRBD1
length: 14
CDR3: CASSPGTGYYEQYF
DNA: TGTGCCAGCAGCCCCGGGACAGGGTACTACGAGCAGTACTTC

J: TRBJ1-1
V: TRBV2
size: .
D: .
length: 11
CDR3: CAGKWALGAFF
DNA: TGTGCCGGTAAATGGGCGTTAGGCGCTTTCTTT

J: TRBJ1-2
V: TRBV6-1
size: .
D: TRBD1
length: 14
CDR3: CASSGGTANYGYTF
DNA: TGTGCCAGCAGTGGCGGGACAGCTAACTATGGCTACACCTTC

J: TRBJ2-1
V: TRBV18
size: .
D: .
length: 15
CDR3: CASSPGRGTYNEQFF
DNA: TGTGCCAGCTCACCCGGTAGAGGGACCTACAATGAGCAGTTCTTC

J: TRBJ1-1
V: TRBV6-5
size: .
D: .
length: 13
CDR3: CASTVQGDSEAFF
DNA: TGTGCCAGCACCGTACAGGGTGACAGTGAAGCTTTCTTT